These 26 T cell receptor beta chains came from one sample sequenced in a study of patients and donors after allogeneic stem cell transplantation. TCRdb called the RT-PCR reads again in MiXCR, with one record for every CDR3 protein. The repertoire has 900,000 to 1,000,000 distinct CDR3 sequences, under 20% of them found once; the top ten carry 5.5% to 6.5%. The sequenced sample consisted of blood, either unsorted or a sorted T cell fraction (not recorded which). The receptor source for this set is a human donor who was either an allogeneic HSCT recipient or a stem cell or donor lymphocyte infusion donor (not recorded which). It is not recorded whose cells these are; they may come from a transplant donor.

V is TRBV15 and J is TRBJ1-4, with D uncertain. V lost 6 bases, J lost 0 bases, and 5 bases lay in between. CDR3 length equals 13 residues. Per germline, CDR1 LNHNV and CDR2 YYDKDF (reference sequence). The CDR3 nucleotides read TGTGCCACCAGATCCGCAACTAATGAAAAACTGTTTTTT. It specifies CATRSATNEKLFF.

CDR3 bases: TGTGCCAGCAGCCATGGGAGGGCCAACACAGATACGCAGTATTTT. Protein product: CASSHGRANTDTQYF. This rearrangement joins TRBV12-3 or TRBV12-4 to TRBJ2-3, with 7 bases matching TRBD2. This CDR3 contains 15 residues. J was trimmed by 2 bases and V by 6 bases; bases with no gene match: 8.

In DNA form, the CDR3 reads TGCGCCAGCAGCGTAGGCCGGATCGGAGTTGGCCCGAACACTGAAGCTTTCTTT. Translated: CASSVGRIGVGPNTEAFF. The V call is TRBV5-1, the J call TRBJ1-1, with D unclear. Per germline, CDR1 SGHRS and CDR2 YFSETQ. This CDR3 spans 18 amino acids. The germline V and J ends were trimmed by 4 bases and 1 base, with 23 bases remaining between them.

V and J are TRBV29-1 and TRBJ2-7; perhaps D is TRBD1 or TRBD2 (6 bases each). The CDR3 extends over 20 amino acids. The germline V and J ends were trimmed by 4 bases and 0 bases, with 31 bases remaining between them. In germline, CDR1 is SQVTM, CDR2 ANQGSEA. As DNA, the CDR3 is TGCAGCGTTGCGGTATTCGGCCGGGGGCAAGGGGCGCTGAGCTCCTACGAGCAGTACTTC. This translates into CSVAVFGRGQGALSSYEQYF.

V is TRBV7-6 and J is TRBJ2-2; the D is unclear. The CDR3 has 12 amino acids. Looked up from germline, CDR1 is SGHVS and CDR2 is FNYEAQ. Trimming took 7 bases from V and 7 from J, leaving 10 bases between them. CDR3 region: CASTSVGGELFF. In DNA form, the CDR3 reads TGTGCCAGCACCAGTGTCGGCGGGGAGCTGTTTTTT.

V usage is TRBV27 and J usage is TRBJ2-1, with no clear D. V lost 0 bases and J lost 7, with 13 bases in between. The V gene's germline CDR1 is MNHEY and CDR2 SMNVEV (reference sequence). The CDR3 consists of 15 residues. CDR3 loop: CASSLSWEIMNEQFF. The DNA for the CDR3 is TGTGCCAGCAGTTTATCGTGGGAAATAATGAATGAGCAGTTCTTC.

In this sample, this clonotype turned up a few times. This chain links TRBV15 with TRBJ2-5; 9 nucleotides agree with TRBD2. The V gene end was trimmed by 8 bases and the J gene end by 4 bases; junction bases not matched to a gene: 2. The CDR3 covers 12 residues. Germline CDR1 and CDR2: LNHNV and YYDKDF (reference sequence). The CDR3 coding sequence is TGTGCCACCGGGACTAGCAGAGAGACCCAGTACTTC. This sequence encodes CATGTSRETQYF.

The table lists this clonotype with a few counts. The V gene is TRBV11-1, the J gene TRBJ2-7, with 7 nucleotides matching TRBD1. This CDR3 contains 18 residues. The germline V gene encodes CDR1 SGHAT and CDR2 FQDESV (reference sequence). Trimming at V came to 5 bases and at J to 2 bases, leaving 18 bases not matched to a gene. The CDR3, as DNA: TGTGCCAGCAGCCCCCAGACCGCCGACAGGGAAGTTCCCTACGAGCAGTACTTC. Its protein product is CASSPQTADREVPYEQYF.

In this sample, this clonotype turned up a few times. The chain uses TRBV13 and TRBJ2-3; 7 bases map to TRBD1. This CDR3 spans 14 amino acids. V trimming: 3 bases; J trimming: 2 bases; junction bases outside the gene matches: 2. CDR1 and CDR2 from the germline V gene are PRHDT and FYEKMQ (reference sequence). The CDR3 loop is CASSFTGATDTQYF. Written as DNA, the CDR3 is TGTGCCAGCAGCTTTACAGGGGCCACAGATACGCAGTATTTT. Filled out from reference TRBV13 and TRBJ2-3, the complete variable domain reads AAGVIQSPRHLIKEKRETATLKCYPIPRHDTVYWYQQGPGQDPQFLISFYEKMQSDKGSIPDRFSAQQFSDYHSELNMSSLELGDSALYFCASSFTGATDTQYFGPGTRLTVL.

This clonotype has at least ten counts. The chain employs TRBV11-2 and TRBJ2-5; 9 positions match TRBD2. Trimming at V came to 1 base and at J to 5 bases, leaving 5 bases not matched to a gene. The CDR3 sequence is 15 residues long. Germline CDR1 SGHAT, CDR2 FQNNGV. The CDR3 reads CASSLALAGEETQYF. CDR3 nucleotide sequence: TGTGCCAGCAGCTTAGCATTAGCGGGAGAGGAGACCCAGTACTTC.

The rearrangement uses TRBV24-1 and TRBJ2-7; D is ambiguous. V was pared by 7 bases and J by 4 bases, with 7 bases between. CDR1 and CDR2 (germline): KGHDR, SFDVKD. The CDR3 loop spans 11 amino acids. The CDR3 here is CATRDGYEQYF. The CDR3 DNA reads as TGTGCCACCAGGGACGGATACGAGCAGTACTTC.

This clonotype came up many times. The rearrangement uses TRBV7-3 and TRBJ2-3, with D unclear. The CDR3 covers 12 residues. Germline CDR1 is SGHTA and CDR2 is FQGTGA. V dropped 5 bases and J dropped 3 bases, with 6 bases sitting between them. Here the CDR3 DNA reads TGTGCCAGCAGCACCGGGACAGATACGCAGTATTTT. Residues: CASSTGTDTQYF.

This clonotype was observed a handful of times. The chain carries TRBV18 and TRBJ1-3; a weak D match, TRBD1 (5 bases). V lost 0 bases and J lost 2, with 8 bases in between. Germline V gene data show CDR1 as KGHSH and CDR2 as LQKENI. The CDR3 runs 15 residues. CDR3 protein: CASSPPSRAGNTIYF. DNA of the CDR3: TGTGCCAGCTCACCACCGAGCAGGGCTGGAAACACCATATATTTT. Variable domain in full (rest from reference TRBV18 and TRBJ1-3): NAGVMQNPRHLVRRRGQEARLRCSPMKGHSHVYWYRQLPEEGLKFMVYLQKENIIDESGMPKERFSAEFPKEGPSILRIQQVVRGDSAAYFCASSPPSRAGNTIYFGEGSWLTVV.

This clonotype was detected a few times. This sequence joins TRBV12-3 or TRBV12-4 and TRBJ1-2; 9 nucleotides line up with TRBD1. CDR3 length: 18 residues. V shed 1 base, J shed 0 bases, and the junction held 9 bases outside the gene matches. The CDR3 is CASSLDQTRTGANYGYTF. Here the CDR3 DNA reads TGTGCCAGCAGTTTAGACCAAACCAGGACAGGGGCTAACTATGGCTACACCTTC.

V is TRBV7-9 and J is TRBJ1-1; possible D gene TRBD1, 5 bases. Germline-derived CDR1 and CDR2 are SEHNR and FQNEAQ (reference sequence). This CDR3 has 13 amino acids. V was cut by 5 bases and J by 11 bases, with 18 bases left in between. The CDR3 DNA sequence: TGTGCCAGCAGCCGGACCACCAACGGGGGGGCTTTCTTT. Its translation is CASSRTTNGGAFF.

This clonotype was detected ten times or more. The chain carries TRBV12-3 or TRBV12-4 and TRBJ2-2; D is ambiguous. With 1 base removed from V and 1 base from J, the gap between germline ends came to 7 bases. The length of the CDR3 is 15 residues. CDR3: CASSLGGKNTGELFF. CDR3 DNA sequence: TGTGCCAGCAGTTTAGGTGGGAAGAACACCGGGGAGCTGTTTTTT.

The V gene is TRBV2, the J gene TRBJ2-7, with TRBD2 as a possible D gene (6 bases). Germline V gene data show CDR1 as SNHLY and CDR2 as FYNNEI. V was pared by 1 base and J by 7 bases, with 11 bases between. The CDR3 sequence is 13 residues long. This CDR3 reads CASSEEGTCEQYF. Written as DNA, the CDR3 is TGTGCCAGCAGTGAAGAAGGGACTTGTGAGCAGTACTTC.

J is TRBJ2-3 and V is TRBV24-1; maybe TRBD2 (5 bases). Trimming shortened V by 1 base and J by 1 base, and 8 bases separated the two germline ends. The CDR3 sequence is 15 residues long. Germline V lookup: CDR1 KGHDR, CDR2 SFDVKD. For the CDR3, the DNA is TGTGCCACCAGTGATTTTTGGCGGGGCACAGATACGCAGTATTTT. As protein: CATSDFWRGTDTQYF.

J is TRBJ2-5 and V is TRBV9; D might be TRBD1 (7 bases). CDR3 length equals 15 residues. Germline CDR1 is SGDLS and CDR2 is YYNGEE. Trimming removed 4 bases from V and 5 bases from J, with 18 bases in between. The CDR3 loop is CASSMRDSLFETQYF. CDR3 bases: TGTGCCAGCAGCATGCGGGACAGCCTATTTGAGACCCAGTACTTC.

This clonotype was detected a few times. Here the CDR3 reads CASSTRDRAYEQYF. CDR3 nucleotide sequence: TGTGCCAGCAGCACCCGGGACAGAGCCTACGAGCAGTACTTC. The chain has TRBV11-3 and TRBJ2-7; the match to TRBD1 covers 7 bases. CDR1 is SGHNT, CDR2 YENEEA, per germline. V lost 5 bases and J lost 2; bases outside the gene matches: 6. This CDR3 has 14 residues. Full variable domain (remainder filled in from reference TRBV11-3 and TRBJ2-7): EAGVVQSPRYKIIEKKQPVAFWCNPISGHNTLYWYLQNLGQGPELLIRYENEEAVDDSQLPKDRFSAERLKGVDSTLKIQPAELGDSAVYLCASSTRDRAYEQYFGPGTRLTVT.

The chain employs TRBV11-2 and TRBJ2-1, with 7 bases that match TRBD2. The germline V gene has CDR1 SGHAT and CDR2 FQNNGV. The V gene end was trimmed by 2 bases and the J gene end by 3 bases; junction bases not matched to a gene: 7. The length of the CDR3 is 16 residues. CDR3 nucleotides: TGTGCCAGCAGCTTAAGGCGGCTAGCGGTCTACAATGAGCAGTTCTTC. Translated, it gives CASSLRRLAVYNEQFF.

This clonotype was seen a handful of times. The chain uses TRBV10-3 and TRBJ2-2; either TRBD1 or TRBD2 may fit D (5 bases each). The CDR3 contains 14 residues. V was pared by 6 bases and J by 6 bases, with 14 bases between. Germline assignment: CDR1 ENHRY and CDR2 SYGVKD. The CDR3 loop reads CAISGLQGPGELFF. Here the CDR3 DNA reads TGTGCCATCAGCGGACTTCAGGGACCCGGGGAGCTGTTTTTT.

V is TRBV25-1 and J is TRBJ2-1; D is possibly TRBD1 (6 bases). The CDR3 is made up of 17 amino acids. V was shortened by 1 base and J by 5 bases, with 18 bases between the two germline ends. CDR1 is MGHDK, CDR2 SYGVNS, per germline. In nucleotides, the CDR3 is TGTGCCAGCAGTGAATTCCTAACCGCGTCAGGGGACAATGAGCAGTTCTTC. Protein sequence: CASSEFLTASGDNEQFF.

This rearrangement joins TRBV5-1 to TRBJ1-1, with a weak D call TRBD1 (5 bases). The V end lost 0 bases, the J end lost 11 bases, and 17 bases lay between the germline ends. The CDR3 runs to 14 residues. Germline CDR1 is SGHRS and CDR2 is YFSETQ. This CDR3 reads CASSLEDKGRRAFF. CDR3 DNA: TGCGCCAGCAGCTTGGAAGACAAGGGGCGTCGTGCTTTCTTT.

This clonotype was observed many times. The V call is TRBV12-3 or TRBV12-4, the J call TRBJ1-5, with unresolved D. V was pared by 2 bases and J by 4 bases, with 6 bases between. The CDR3 consists of 13 residues. CDR3 in DNA: TGTGCCAGCAGTTTACCCAGTAATCAGCCCCAGCATTTT. It specifies CASSLPSNQPQHF.

This clonotype has just a few counts. V usage is TRBV4-1 and J usage is TRBJ1-5, with a possible D match to TRBD1 (5 bases). Germline lookup yields CDR1 MGHRA and CDR2 YSYEKL. This CDR3 spans 18 amino acids. The germline V and J ends were trimmed by 6 bases and 1 base, with 22 bases remaining between them. The CDR3 loop reads CASSKPPAREGSNQPQHF. The CDR3 region has the DNA TGCGCCAGCAGTAAACCCCCGGCCAGGGAAGGCAGCAATCAGCCCCAGCATTTT.